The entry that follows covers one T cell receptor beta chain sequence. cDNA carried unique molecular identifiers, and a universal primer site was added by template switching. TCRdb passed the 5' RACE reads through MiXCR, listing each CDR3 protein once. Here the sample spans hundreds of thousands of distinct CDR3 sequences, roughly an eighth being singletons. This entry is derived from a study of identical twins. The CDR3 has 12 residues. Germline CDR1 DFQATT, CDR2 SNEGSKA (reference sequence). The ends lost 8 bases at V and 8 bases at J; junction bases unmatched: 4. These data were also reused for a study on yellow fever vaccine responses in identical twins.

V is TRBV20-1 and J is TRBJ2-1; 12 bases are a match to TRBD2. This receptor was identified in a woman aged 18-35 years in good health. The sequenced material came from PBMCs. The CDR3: CSLLAGGYEQFF. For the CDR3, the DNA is TGCAGTCTACTAGCGGGAGGCTATGAGCAGTTCTTC.